This T cell receptor beta chain was identified during a study of T-cell memory formation after mild COVID-19. Study results and limitations: Mainly in CM and EM were contracting CD4+ clones; CD8+ were in EMRA. A second wave expanding day 15 to 37 was CD4+-biased; contracting clones were balanced.

Germline assignment: CDR1 MNHEY and CDR2 SVGAGI. The CDR3 is 14 amino acids. With 6 bases removed from V and 3 bases from J, the gap between germline ends came to 15 bases. It was 5'RACE with constant-segment primers that produced the TCR alpha and TCR beta cDNA libraries, which carried sample barcodes and UMIs. TCRdb independently ran MiXCR on the 5' RACE reads; one entry per CDR3 protein. The profile covers about 150,000 distinct CDR3 sequences, with about 14% appearing a single time and 11% to 15% taken by the ten largest. This clonotype was observed a single time. Its antigen is as yet unknown. This is likely a read error, given that the CDR3 carries no conserved phenylalanine or tryptophan at its end.

Sample: PBMCs or a T cell subset sorted from them (not recorded which). This TCR was recovered from an adult woman who had mild COVID-19 (a few samples of this study predate the infection). Cell type and time point are not known. The J gene is TRBJ2-7, the V gene TRBV6-5; a weak D match, TRBD1 (6 bases). CDR3 amino acids: CASSPDRVYYEQYY. CDR3 DNA sequence: TGTGCCAGCAGCCCGGACAGAGTTTACTACGAGCAGTACTAC.